This is a list of T cell receptor beta chains from one sample in a study of glioma-infiltrating T cells. TCRdb analysed the multiplex PCR reads with MiXCR anew, one entry per CDR3 protein. Of more than 85,000 distinct CDR3 sequences listed, approximately 26% are singletons. Sequenced: glioma tissue, nonneoplastic brain tissue, or PBMCs (not recorded which). These receptors came from a human donor with low-grade glioma or glioblastoma, undergoing nonglioma brain surgery, or in good health (not recorded which). Both conserved end residues are part of each CDR3. A D gene is named only where the DNA matches it firmly. Not every row has a clone size; where given, it reads once, few, many or a size class.

DNA	CDR3	J	length	size	V	D
TGTGCCAGCAGCTTAGCGGGGGAAGGCGAGCAGTACTTC	CASSLAGEGEQYF	TRBJ2-7	13	many	TRBV7-9	NA
TGTGCCAGTAGTCCTTGGGGGAGGCAGGGGAACACTGAAGCTTTCTTT	CASSPWGRQGNTEAFF	TRBJ1-1	16	many	TRBV19	NA
TGTGCCAGCAGCTTGGGGGCCAGCGGGAGGGGCGGTGGATATACGCAGTATTTT	CASSLGASGRGGGYTQYF	TRBJ2-3	18	many	TRBV7-2	TRBD2
TGTGCCAGCAGTTCCAAAATCGGGTTTCTGTTTTTT	CASSSKIGFLFF	TRBJ2-2	12	many	TRBV28	NA
TGTGCCTGGAGGGAGGGACAGGGTGAGAATGAGCAGTTCTTC	CAWREGQGENEQFF	TRBJ2-1	14	NA	TRBV30	TRBD1
TGCGCCAGCAGCCCGGACAGGGGGCTCGGGGAGCAGTACTTC	CASSPDRGLGEQYF	TRBJ2-7	14	few	TRBV5-1	TRBD1
TGTGCCAGCAGCTTGTTAGGATCCAGCGAAGAGACCCAGTACTTC	CASSLLGSSEETQYF	TRBJ2-5	15	few	TRBV5-5	NA
TGCGCCAGCAGCTGGACGGCAGGCTACGAGCAGTACTTC	CASSWTAGYEQYF	TRBJ2-7	13	few	TRBV5-1	NA
TGTGCCAGCAATAAGCTAGCGGGAGGGCTTTTATACGAGCAGTACTTC	CASNKLAGGLLYEQYF	TRBJ2-7	16	many	TRBV27	TRBD2
TGCAGTGCTAGAGAGTGGGCTAGGGATCAGCCCCAGCATTTT	CSAREWARDQPQHF	TRBJ1-5	14	many	TRBV20-1	NA
TGTGCCACCAGTGCCTCAGCCGGGGGACAGATCTTC	CATSASAGGQIF	TRBJ2-5	12	many	TRBV24-1	NA
TGTGCCAGCAGCGACTTCCGAGTGGAGACCCAGTACTTC	CASSDFRVETQYF	TRBJ2-5	13	many	TRBV11-1	NA
TGTGCCTGGAGTGATCGGGGCCTTGGGAATCAGCCCCAGCATTTT	CAWSDRGLGNQPQHF	TRBJ1-5	15	NA	TRBV30	NA
TGTGCCAGCAGTTTAGTAGGGTCGGAGAGCAATCAGCCCCAGCATTTT	CASSLVGSESNQPQHF	TRBJ1-5	16	many	TRBV27	NA
TGCAGTGCTCCTCAGGGGGGCAGACCACATGATACGCAGTATTTT	CSAPQGGRPHDTQYF	TRBJ2-3	15	many	TRBV20-1	NA
TGTGCCAGCAGTTGGAGGGGCGGGAGGACAGATACGCAGTATTTT	CASSWRGGRTDTQYF	TRBJ2-3	15	many	TRBV6-2/TRBV6-3	TRBD2
TGTGCCAGCAGCTCATTTACGGGACAGGGGAAATACGAGCAGTACTTC	CASSSFTGQGKYEQYF	TRBJ2-7	16	many	TRBV7-2	TRBD1
TGCAGTGCTAGAGGGGGGCAGGGGGAATACGCAAATCAGCCCCAGCATTTT	CSARGGQGEYANQPQHF	TRBJ1-5	17	many	TRBV20-1	TRBD1
TGTGCCAGCAGCTCGGGGCTTCAAACCAAAAACATTCAGTACTTC	CASSSGLQTKNIQYF	TRBJ2-4	15	many	TRBV7-8	NA
TGTGCCAGCACCGACAGGGGTAACTATGGCTACACCTTC	CASTDRGNYGYTF	TRBJ1-2	13	many	TRBV28	TRBD1
TGTGCCGCCAAAGGGGGGGGCATCCACTACAATGAGCAGTTCTTC	CAAKGGGIHYNEQFF	TRBJ2-1	15	many	TRBV6-2/TRBV6-3	NA
TGTGCCAGCAGTTTGGACCTAAGGGTCGTGCAGCCCCAGCATTTT	CASSLDLRVVQPQHF	TRBJ1-5	15	many	TRBV12-3/TRBV12-4	NA
TGTGCCAGCTCAGTATCGGAGAACACTGAAGCTTTCTTT	CASSVSENTEAFF	TRBJ1-1	13	few	TRBV18	NA
TGCAGCGTTACGACAGTCTACGAGCAGTACTTC	CSVTTVYEQYF	TRBJ2-7	11	few	TRBV29-1	NA
TGTGCCAGCAGCCAGGTTCAGTTTACGGCGGGAGGGACCCAAGAGACCCAGTACTTC	CASSQVQFTAGGTQETQYF	TRBJ2-5	19	NA	TRBV3-1	TRBD2
TGTGCCAGTAATCCTCAGGGACCGGTTCAGCCCCAGCATTTT	CASNPQGPVQPQHF	TRBJ1-5	14	NA	TRBV19	NA
TGTGCCAGTAAATCCTCGACCGGGACACGGTATGGCTACACCTTC	CASKSSTGTRYGYTF	TRBJ1-2	15	many	TRBV28	NA
TGTGCCAGCTCCCGACTAGCGGGATATTCCTCTGGGGCCAACGTCCTGACTTTC	CASSRLAGYSSGANVLTF	TRBJ2-6	18	few	TRBV2	TRBD2
TGTGCCACCGAAGAGACAGGGAACTACGAGCAGTACTTC	CATEETGNYEQYF	TRBJ2-7	13	many	TRBV24-1	TRBD1
TGTGCCAGCAGCCAGGAGGGACGGACGGGCTATGGCTACACCTTC	CASSQEGRTGYGYTF	TRBJ1-2	15	NA	TRBV4-2	NA
TGCAGTGCTAGAGATCAGGGACAGGGAAACACCATATATTTT	CSARDQGQGNTIYF	TRBJ1-3	14	many	TRBV20-1	TRBD1
TGTGCCAGCAGTGAAGCGGGCTATGGCTACACCTTC	CASSEAGYGYTF	TRBJ1-2	12	many	TRBV2	NA
TGTGCCAGCAGCTTAGGGGACCGTCCCTACGAGCAGTACTTC	CASSLGDRPYEQYF	TRBJ2-7	14	NA	TRBV7-2	NA